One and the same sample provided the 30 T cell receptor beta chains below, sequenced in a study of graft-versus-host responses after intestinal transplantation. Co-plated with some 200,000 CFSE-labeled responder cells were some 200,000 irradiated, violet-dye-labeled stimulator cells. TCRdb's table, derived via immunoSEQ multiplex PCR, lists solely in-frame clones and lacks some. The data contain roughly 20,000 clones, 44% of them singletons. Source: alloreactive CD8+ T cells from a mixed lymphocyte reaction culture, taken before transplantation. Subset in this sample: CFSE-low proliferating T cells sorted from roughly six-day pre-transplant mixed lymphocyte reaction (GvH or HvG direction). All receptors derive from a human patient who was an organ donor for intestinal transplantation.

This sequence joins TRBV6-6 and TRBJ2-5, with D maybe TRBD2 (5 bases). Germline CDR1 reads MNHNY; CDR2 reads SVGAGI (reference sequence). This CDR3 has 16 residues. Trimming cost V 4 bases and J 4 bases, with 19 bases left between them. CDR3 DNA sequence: TGTGCCAGCAGTTTAGACCGGAGGTCATCGGGAGAGACCCAGTACTTC. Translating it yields CASSLDRRSSGETQYF.

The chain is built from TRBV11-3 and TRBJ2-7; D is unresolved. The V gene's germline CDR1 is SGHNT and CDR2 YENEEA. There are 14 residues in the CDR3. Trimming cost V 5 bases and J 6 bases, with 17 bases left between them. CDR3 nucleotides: TGTGCCAGCAGCGTACTCTCGATTTCAGGCGAGCAGTACTTC. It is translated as CASSVLSISGEQYF.

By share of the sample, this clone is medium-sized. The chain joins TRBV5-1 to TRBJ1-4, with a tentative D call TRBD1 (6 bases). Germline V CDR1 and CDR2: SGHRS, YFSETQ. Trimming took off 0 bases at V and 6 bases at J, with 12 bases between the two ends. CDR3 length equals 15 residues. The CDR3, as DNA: TGCGCCAGCAGCTTGGGGACAGTTTCCTATGAAAAACTGTTTTTT. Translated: CASSLGTVSYEKLFF.

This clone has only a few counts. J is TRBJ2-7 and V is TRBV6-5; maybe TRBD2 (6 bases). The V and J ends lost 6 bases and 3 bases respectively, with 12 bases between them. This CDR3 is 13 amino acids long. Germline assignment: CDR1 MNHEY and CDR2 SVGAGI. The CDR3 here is CASRSPGDYEQYF. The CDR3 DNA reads TGTGCCAGCAGATCGCCGGGAGACTACGAGCAGTACTTC.

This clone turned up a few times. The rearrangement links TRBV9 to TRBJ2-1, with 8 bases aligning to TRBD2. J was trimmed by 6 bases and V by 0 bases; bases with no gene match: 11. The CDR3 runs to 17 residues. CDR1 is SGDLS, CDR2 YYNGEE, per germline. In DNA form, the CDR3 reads TGTGCCAGCAGCGTAGATCCTAGCGGGCCCTCGGTCAATGAGCAGTTCTTC. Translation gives CASSVDPSGPSVNEQFF. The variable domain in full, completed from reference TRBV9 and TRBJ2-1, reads DSGVTQTPKHLITATGQRVTLRCSPRSGDLSVYWYQQSLDQGLQFLIQYYNGEERAKGNILERFSAQQFPDLHSELNLSSLELGDSALYFCASSVDPSGPSVNEQFFGPGTRLTVL.

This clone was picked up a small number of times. CDR3 amino acids: CASSQGRLAGVNEQFF. The CDR3 DNA follows: TGCGCCAGCAGCCAAGGTCGACTAGCGGGTGTGAATGAGCAGTTCTTC. The V call is TRBV4-1, the J call TRBJ2-1; 10 nucleotides align to TRBD2. Germline V gene lookup returns CDR1 MGHRA and CDR2 YSYEKL. CDR3 length equals 16 residues. The V segment lost 1 base and the J segment 7 bases; nucleotides outside the gene matches: 7.

CDR3 bases: TGCGCCAGCAGCCAAGTCTTCCTAACCGGGGAGCTGTTTTTT. This translates into CASSQVFLTGELFF. The gene calls are TRBV4-1 and TRBJ2-2; D unresolved. The germline gives CDR1 MGHRA, CDR2 YSYEKL. The CDR3 covers 14 residues. Trimming cost V 1 base and J 5 bases, with 8 bases left between them.

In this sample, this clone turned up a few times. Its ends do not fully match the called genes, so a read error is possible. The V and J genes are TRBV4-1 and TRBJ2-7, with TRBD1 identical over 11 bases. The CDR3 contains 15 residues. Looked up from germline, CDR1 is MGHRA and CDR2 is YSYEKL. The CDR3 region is CASSQGTGGTYEQYF. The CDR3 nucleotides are TGTGCCAGCAGCCAAGGGACAGGGGGTACCTACGAGCAGTACTTC.

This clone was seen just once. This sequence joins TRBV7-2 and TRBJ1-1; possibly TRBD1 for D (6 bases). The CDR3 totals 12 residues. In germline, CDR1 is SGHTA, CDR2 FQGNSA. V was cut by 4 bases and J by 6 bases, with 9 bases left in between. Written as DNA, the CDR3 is TGTGCCAGCAGCTGGGGGCACCCTGAAGCTTTCTTT. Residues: CASSWGHPEAFF.

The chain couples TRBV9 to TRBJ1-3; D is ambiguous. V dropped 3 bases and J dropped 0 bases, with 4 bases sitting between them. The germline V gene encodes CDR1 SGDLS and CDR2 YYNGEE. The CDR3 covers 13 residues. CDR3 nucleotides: TGTGCCAGCAGCGACAGCTCTGGAAACACCATATATTTT. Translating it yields CASSDSSGNTIYF.

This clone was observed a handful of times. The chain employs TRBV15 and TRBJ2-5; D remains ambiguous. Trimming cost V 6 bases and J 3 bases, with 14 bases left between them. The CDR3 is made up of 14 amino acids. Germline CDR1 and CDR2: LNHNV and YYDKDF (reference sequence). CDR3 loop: CATRGGRGEETQYF. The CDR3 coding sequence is TGTGCCACCAGAGGTGGGCGTGGGGAAGAGACCCAGTACTTC.

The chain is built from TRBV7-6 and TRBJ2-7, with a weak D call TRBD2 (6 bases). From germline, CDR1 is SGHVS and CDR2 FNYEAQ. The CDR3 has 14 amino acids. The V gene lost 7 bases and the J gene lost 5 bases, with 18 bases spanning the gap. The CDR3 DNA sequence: TGTGCCAGCAATAAAATCTCGGGGGTGAACGAGCAGTACTTC. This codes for CASNKISGVNEQYF.

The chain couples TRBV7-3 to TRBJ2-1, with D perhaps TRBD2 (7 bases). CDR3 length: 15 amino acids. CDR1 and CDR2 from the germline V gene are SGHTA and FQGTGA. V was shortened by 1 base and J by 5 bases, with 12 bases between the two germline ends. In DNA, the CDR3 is TGTGCCAGCAGCTTAATCGGGGGGCATCACAATGAGCAGTTCTTC. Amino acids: CASSLIGGHHNEQFF.

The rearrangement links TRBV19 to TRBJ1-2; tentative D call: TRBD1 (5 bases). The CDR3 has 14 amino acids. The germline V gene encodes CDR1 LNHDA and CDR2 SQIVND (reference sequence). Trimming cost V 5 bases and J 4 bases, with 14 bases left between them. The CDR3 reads CASSSGGSGYGYTF. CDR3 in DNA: TGTGCCAGTAGTTCGGGGGGTTCTGGCTATGGCTACACCTTC.

The CDR3 region is CASRPASETQYF. CDR3 bases: TGTGCCAGCAGACCGGCCAGTGAGACCCAGTACTTC. The chain carries TRBV5-5 and TRBJ2-5; D is uncertain. CDR1 and CDR2 (germline): SGHKS, YYEKEE (reference sequence). Trimming pared 5 bases from V and 5 bases from J, leaving 10 bases between. This CDR3 comprises 12 residues.

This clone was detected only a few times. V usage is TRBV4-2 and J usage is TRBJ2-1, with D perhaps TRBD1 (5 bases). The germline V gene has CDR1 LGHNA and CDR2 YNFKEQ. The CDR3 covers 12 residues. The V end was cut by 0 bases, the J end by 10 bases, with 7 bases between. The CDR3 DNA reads TGTGCCAGCAGCCAAGACGGACACGAGCAGTTCTTC. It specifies CASSQDGHEQFF.

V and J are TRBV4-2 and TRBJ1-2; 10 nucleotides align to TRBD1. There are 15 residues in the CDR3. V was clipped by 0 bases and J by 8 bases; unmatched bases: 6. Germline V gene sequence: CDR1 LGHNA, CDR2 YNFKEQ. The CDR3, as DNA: TGTGCCAGCAGCCAAGATGGAGGGACAGGGGAGGGCTACACCTTC. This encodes CASSQDGGTGEGYTF.

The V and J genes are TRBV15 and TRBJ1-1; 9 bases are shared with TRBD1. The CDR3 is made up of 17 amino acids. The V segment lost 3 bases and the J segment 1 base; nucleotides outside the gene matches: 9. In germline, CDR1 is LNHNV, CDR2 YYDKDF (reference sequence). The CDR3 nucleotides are TGTGCCACCAGCAGCTCGCACAGGGGGCCAAGGAACACTGAAGCTTTCTTT. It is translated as CATSSSHRGPRNTEAFF.

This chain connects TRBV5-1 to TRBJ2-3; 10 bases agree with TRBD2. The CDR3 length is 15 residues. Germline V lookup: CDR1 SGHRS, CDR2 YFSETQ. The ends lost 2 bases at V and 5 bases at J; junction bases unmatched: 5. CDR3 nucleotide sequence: TGCGCCAGCAGCTTTGGGCTAGCGGGAGAAGATACGCAGTATTTT. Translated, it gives CASSFGLAGEDTQYF.

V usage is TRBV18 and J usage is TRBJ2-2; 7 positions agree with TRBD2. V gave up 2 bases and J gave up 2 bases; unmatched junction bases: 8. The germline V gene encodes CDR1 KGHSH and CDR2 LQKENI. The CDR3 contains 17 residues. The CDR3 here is CASSPMVAGLNTGELFF. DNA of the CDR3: TGTGCCAGCTCACCAATGGTAGCGGGCCTAAACACCGGGGAGCTGTTTTTT.

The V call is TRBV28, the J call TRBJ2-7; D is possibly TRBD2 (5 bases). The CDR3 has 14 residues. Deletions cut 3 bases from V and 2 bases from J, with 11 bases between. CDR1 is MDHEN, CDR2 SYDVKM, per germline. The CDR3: CASSLSAGAYEQYF. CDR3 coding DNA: TGTGCCAGCAGTTTGTCGGCCGGGGCCTACGAGCAGTACTTC.

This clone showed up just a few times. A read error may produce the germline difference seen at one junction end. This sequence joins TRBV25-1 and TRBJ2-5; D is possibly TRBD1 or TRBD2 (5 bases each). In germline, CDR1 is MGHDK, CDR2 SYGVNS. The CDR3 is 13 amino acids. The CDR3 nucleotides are TGTGCCAGCAGTGAATATGTAGGTGGGACCACCCACTTC. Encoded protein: CASSEYVGGTTHF.

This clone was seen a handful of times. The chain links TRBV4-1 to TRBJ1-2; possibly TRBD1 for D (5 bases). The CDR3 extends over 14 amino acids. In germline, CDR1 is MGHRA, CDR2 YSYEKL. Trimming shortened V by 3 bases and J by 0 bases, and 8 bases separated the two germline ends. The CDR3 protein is CASSQAGANYGYTF. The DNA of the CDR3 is TGCGCCAGCAGCCAGGCGGGGGCTAACTATGGCTACACCTTC.

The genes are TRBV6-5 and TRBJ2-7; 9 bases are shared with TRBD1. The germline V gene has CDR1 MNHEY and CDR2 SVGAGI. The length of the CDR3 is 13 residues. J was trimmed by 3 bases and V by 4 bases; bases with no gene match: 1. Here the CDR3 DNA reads TGTGCCAGCAGTTGGGGACAGGGCTACGAGCAGTACTTC. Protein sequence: CASSWGQGYEQYF.

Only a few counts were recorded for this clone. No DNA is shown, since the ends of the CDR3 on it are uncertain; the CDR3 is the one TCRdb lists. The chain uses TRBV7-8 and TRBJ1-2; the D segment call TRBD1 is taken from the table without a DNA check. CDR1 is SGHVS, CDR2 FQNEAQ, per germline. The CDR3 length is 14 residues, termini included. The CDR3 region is CASSFFWGRGAAAF.

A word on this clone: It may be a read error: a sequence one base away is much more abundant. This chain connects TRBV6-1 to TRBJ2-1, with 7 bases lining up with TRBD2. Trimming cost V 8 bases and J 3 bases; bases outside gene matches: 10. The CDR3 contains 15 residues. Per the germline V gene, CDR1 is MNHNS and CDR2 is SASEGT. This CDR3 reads CASGPASGIYNEQFF. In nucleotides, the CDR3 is TGTGCCAGCGGTCCCGCTAGCGGAATCTACAATGAGCAGTTCTTC.

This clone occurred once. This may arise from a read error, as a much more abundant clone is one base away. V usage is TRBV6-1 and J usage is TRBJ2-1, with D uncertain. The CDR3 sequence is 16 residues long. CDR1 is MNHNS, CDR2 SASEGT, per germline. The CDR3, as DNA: TGTGCCAGCAATGAACCTATCCTGTCTGTGTACAATGAGCAGTTCTTC. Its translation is CASNEPILSVYNEQFF.

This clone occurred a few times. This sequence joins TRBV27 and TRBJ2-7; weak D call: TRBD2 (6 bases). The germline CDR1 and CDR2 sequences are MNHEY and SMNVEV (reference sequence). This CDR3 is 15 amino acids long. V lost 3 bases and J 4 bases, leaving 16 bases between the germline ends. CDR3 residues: CASSLELALFYEQYF. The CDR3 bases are TGTGCCAGCAGTTTGGAACTAGCCCTCTTTTACGAGCAGTACTTC.

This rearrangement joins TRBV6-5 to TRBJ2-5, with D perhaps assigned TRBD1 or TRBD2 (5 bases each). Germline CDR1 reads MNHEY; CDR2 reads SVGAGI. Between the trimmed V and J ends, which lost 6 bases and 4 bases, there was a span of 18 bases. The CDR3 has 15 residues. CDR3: CASRPLDRGRETQYF. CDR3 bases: TGTGCCAGCAGACCTTTAGACAGAGGGAGAGAGACCCAGTACTTC.

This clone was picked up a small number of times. CDR3 residues: CASSYAGTYEQYF. The CDR3 nucleotides are TGTGCCAGCAGTTACGCAGGAACCTACGAGCAGTACTTC. The V and J genes are TRBV6-6 and TRBJ2-7; D call uncertain. CDR3 length: 13 residues. V was cut by 2 bases and J by 2 bases, with 7 bases left in between. Germline V gives CDR1 MNHNY, CDR2 SVGAGI (reference sequence).